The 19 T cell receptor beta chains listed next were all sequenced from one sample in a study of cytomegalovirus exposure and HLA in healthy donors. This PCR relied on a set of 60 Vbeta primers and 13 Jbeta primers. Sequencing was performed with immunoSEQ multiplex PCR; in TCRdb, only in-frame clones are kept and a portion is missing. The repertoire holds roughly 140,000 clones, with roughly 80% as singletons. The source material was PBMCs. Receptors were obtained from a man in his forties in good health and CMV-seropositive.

The CDR3 spells CASTEQGRAAFGSPLHF. CDR3 sequence (DNA): TGTGCCAGTACCGAGCAGGGTAGGGCAGCCTTTGGGTCACCCCTCCACTTT. The rearrangement links TRBV19 to TRBJ1-6; D is perhaps TRBD1 (5 bases). The germline gives CDR1 LNHDA, CDR2 SQIVND (reference sequence). V lost 7 bases, J lost 10 bases, and 26 bases lay in between. This CDR3 is built from 17 residues.

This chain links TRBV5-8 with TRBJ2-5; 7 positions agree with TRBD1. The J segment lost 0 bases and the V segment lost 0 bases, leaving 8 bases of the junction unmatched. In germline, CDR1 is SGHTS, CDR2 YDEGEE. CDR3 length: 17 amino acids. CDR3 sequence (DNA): TGTGCCAGCAGCTTGGGCTCCGGGACAGAGTACCAAGAGACCCAGTACTTC. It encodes CASSLGSGTEYQETQYF.

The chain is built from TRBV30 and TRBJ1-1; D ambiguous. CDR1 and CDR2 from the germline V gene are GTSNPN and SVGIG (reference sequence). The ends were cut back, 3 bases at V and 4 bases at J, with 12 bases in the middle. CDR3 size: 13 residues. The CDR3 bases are TGTGCCTGGAGACCCCCAACGGGCACTGAAGCTTTCTTT. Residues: CAWRPPTGTEAFF.

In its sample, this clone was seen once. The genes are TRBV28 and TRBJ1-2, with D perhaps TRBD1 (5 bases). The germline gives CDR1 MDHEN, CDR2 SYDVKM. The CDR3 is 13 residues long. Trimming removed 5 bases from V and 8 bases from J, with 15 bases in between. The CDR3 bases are TGTGCCAGCAGTCCCCCCGTCCAGGGCGGCTACACCTTC. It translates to CASSPPVQGGYTF.

This CDR3 reads CASSYRDREANYGYTF. The CDR3 DNA reads as TGTGCCAGCAGTTATCGGGACAGAGAAGCTAACTATGGCTACACCTTC. This chain links TRBV6-9 with TRBJ1-2; TRBD1 matches 7 bases. Germline CDR1 and CDR2: MNHGY and SVAAGI. V lost 2 bases to trimming and J lost 0 bases; unmatched junction nucleotides: 6. The CDR3 length is 16 residues.

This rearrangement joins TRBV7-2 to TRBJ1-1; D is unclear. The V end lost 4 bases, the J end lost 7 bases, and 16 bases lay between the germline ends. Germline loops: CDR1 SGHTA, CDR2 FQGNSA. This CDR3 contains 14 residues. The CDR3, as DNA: TGTGCCAGCAGCTCGACATATAAGGCCTTTGAAGCTTTCTTT. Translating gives CASSSTYKAFEAFF.

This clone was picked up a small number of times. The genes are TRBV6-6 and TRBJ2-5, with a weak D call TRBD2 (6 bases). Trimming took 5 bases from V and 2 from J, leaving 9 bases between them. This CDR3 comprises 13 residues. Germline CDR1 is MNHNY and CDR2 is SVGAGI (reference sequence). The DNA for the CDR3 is TGTGCCAGCAGTAAGGGACTTCAAGAGACCCAGTACTTC. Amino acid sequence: CASSKGLQETQYF.

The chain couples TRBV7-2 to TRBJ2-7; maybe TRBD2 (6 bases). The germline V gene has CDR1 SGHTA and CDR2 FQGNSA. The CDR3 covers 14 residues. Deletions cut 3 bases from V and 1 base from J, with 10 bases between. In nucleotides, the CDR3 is TGTGCCAGCAGCTTTTGGGGGAGGTCCTACGAGCAGTACTTC. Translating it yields CASSFWGRSYEQYF.

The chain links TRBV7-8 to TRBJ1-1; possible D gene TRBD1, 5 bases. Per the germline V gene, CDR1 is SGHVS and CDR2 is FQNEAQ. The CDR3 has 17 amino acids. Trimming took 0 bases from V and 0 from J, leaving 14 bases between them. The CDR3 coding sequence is TGTGCCAGCAGCTTAGCGGTACAGGCTTTAATGAACACTGAAGCTTTCTTT. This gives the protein CASSLAVQALMNTEAFF.

This CDR3 is CASSERDRLYGYTF. In nucleotides, the CDR3 is TGTGCCAGCAGTGAAAGGGACAGGCTCTATGGCTACACCTTC. J is TRBJ1-2 and V is TRBV2; 8 bases match TRBD1. V was pared by 2 bases and J by 4 bases, with 3 bases of the junction left unmatched. The germline CDR1 and CDR2 sequences are SNHLY and FYNNEI. This CDR3 spans 14 amino acids.

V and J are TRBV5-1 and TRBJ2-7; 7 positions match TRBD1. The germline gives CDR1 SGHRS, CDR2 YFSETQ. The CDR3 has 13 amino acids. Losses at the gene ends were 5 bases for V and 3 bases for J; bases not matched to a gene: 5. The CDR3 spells CASRRDRDYEQYF. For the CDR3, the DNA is TGCGCCAGCAGGAGGGACAGAGACTACGAGCAGTACTTC.

In nucleotides, the CDR3 is TGTGCCAGCTCACCTCTCGGGACAGGGGGGATCTACGAGCAGTACTTC. This translates into CASSPLGTGGIYEQYF. The rearrangement joins TRBV18 to TRBJ2-5; 11 nucleotides match TRBD1. The end of the DNA aligns better with TRBJ2-7, so the J call may be wrong. Germline V lookup: CDR1 KGHSH, CDR2 LQKENI. This CDR3 contains 16 residues.

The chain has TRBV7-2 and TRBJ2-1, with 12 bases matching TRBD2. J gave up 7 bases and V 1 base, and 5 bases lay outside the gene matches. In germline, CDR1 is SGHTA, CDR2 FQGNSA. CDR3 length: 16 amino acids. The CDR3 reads CASSLVVTSGGNEQFF. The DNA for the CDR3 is TGTGCCAGCAGCTTAGTTGTCACTAGCGGGGGGAATGAGCAGTTCTTC.

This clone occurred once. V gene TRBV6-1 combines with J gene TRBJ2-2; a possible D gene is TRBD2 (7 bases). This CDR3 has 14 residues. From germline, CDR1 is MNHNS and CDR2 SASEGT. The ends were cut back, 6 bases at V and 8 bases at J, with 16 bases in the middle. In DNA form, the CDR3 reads TGTGCCAGCAGAAGGGAGGGGGGTTCTGGGGAGCTGTTTTTT. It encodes CASRREGGSGELFF.

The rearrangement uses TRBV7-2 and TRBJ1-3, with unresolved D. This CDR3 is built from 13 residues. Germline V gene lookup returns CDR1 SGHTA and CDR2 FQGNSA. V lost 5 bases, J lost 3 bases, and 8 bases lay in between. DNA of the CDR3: TGTGCCAGCAGCCCACAATTTGGAAACACCATATATTTT. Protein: CASSPQFGNTIYF.

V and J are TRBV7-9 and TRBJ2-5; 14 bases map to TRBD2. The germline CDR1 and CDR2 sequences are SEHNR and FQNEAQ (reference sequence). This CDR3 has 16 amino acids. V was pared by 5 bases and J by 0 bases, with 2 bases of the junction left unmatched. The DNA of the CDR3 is TGTGCCAGCAGCCAGGGACTAGCGGGGGACCAAGAGACCCAGTACTTC. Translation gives CASSQGLAGDQETQYF.

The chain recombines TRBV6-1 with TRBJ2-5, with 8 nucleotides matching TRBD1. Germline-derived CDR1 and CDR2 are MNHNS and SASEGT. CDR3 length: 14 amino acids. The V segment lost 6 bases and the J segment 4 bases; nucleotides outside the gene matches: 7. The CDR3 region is CASREQGVGETQYF. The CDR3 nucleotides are TGTGCCAGCAGGGAACAGGGGGTTGGAGAGACCCAGTACTTC.

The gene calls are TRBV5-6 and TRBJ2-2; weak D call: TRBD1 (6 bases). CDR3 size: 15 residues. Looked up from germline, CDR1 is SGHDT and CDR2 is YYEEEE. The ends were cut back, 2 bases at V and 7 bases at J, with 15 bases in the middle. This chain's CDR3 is CASSFGSGALGELFF. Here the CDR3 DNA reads TGTGCCAGCAGCTTCGGGTCAGGGGCCCTCGGGGAGCTGTTTTTT.

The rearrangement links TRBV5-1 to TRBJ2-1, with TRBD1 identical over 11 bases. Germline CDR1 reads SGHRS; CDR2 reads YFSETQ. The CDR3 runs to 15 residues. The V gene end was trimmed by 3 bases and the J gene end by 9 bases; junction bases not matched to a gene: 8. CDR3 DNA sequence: TGCGCCAGCAGCTCCTCCGGGACAGGGGGAGGTGAGCAGTTCTTC. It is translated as CASSSSGTGGGEQFF.